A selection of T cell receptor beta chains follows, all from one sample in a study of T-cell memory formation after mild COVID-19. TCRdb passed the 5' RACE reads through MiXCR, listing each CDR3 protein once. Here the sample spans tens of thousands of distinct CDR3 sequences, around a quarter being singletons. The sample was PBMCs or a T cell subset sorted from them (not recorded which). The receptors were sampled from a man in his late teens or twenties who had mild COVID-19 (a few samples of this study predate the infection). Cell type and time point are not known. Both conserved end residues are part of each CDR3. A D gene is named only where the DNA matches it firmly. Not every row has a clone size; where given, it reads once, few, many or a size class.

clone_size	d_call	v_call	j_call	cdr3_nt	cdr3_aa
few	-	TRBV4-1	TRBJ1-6	TGCGCCAGCAGCCGGATTAGGCGGCCGGGGTCCAATTCACCCCTCCACTTT	CASSRIRRPGSNSPLHF
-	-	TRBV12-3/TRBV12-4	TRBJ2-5	TGTGCCAGCAGCCCCGGGGGCCAAGAGACCCAGTACTTC	CASSPGGQETQYF
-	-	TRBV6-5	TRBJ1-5	TGTGCCAGCAGCCGTACAGGGAACGGCAATCAGCCCCAGCATTTT	CASSRTGNGNQPQHF
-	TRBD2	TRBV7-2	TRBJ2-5	TGTGCCAGCAGCATAGGGACTAGCGGGGGGCCGTGGGAAGAGACCCAGTACTTC	CASSIGTSGGPWEETQYF
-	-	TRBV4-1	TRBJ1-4	TGCGCCAGCAGCCAAGAATCTTATGGGCCCGCGTTGGAACTGTTTTTT	CASSQESYGPALELFF
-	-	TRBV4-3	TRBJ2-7	TGCGCCAGCAGCCAAGATAGAGTATACTCCTACGAGCAGTACTTC	CASSQDRVYSYEQYF
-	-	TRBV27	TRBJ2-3	TGTGCCAGCAGCTCCGAGTGGGCAGATACGCAGTATTTT	CASSSEWADTQYF
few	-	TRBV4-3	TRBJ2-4	TGCGCCAGCAGCCAAGAGATAGGACTAAAAAACATTCAGTACTTC	CASSQEIGLKNIQYF
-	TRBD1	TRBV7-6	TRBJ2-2	TGTGCCAGCAGCCCAGCCGGGACAGTCACCGGGGAGCTGTTTTTT	CASSPAGTVTGELFF
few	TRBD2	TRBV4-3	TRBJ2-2	TGCGCCAGCAGCCAAGATCCAGCGGGGGGGGTCACCGGGGAGCTGTTTTTT	CASSQDPAGGVTGELFF
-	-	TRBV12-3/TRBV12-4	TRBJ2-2	TGTGCCAGCAGTTTATTGGGGAAGAACGGGGAGCTGTTTTTT	CASSLLGKNGELFF
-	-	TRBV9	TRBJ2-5	TGTGCCAGCAGCGTATCGTCCGGTCTAGGGGAGACCCAGTACTTC	CASSVSSGLGETQYF
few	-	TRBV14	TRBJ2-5	TGTGCCAGCAGCCAAGACCGGAGGCAGTACTTC	CASSQDRRQYF
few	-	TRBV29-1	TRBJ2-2	TGCAGCGTTTTAGGGCCTGGCGGGGAGCTGTTTTTT	CSVLGPGGELFF
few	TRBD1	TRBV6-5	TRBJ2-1	TGTGCCACCTCCTTCGGGCAGGGGGCGCTCAATGAGCAGTTCTTC	CATSFGQGALNEQFF
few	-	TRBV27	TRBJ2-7	TGTGCCAGCAGTAACGCGGGACAAGGCGGGGAGCAGTACTTC	CASSNAGQGGEQYF
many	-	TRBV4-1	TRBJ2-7	TGCGCCAGCAGCCAAGCTGCGCCCACCCAGCAGTACTTC	CASSQAAPTQQYF
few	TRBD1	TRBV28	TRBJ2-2	TGTGCCAGCAGTCCCCTCGACAGGGAGAACACCGGGGAGCTGTTTTTT	CASSPLDRENTGELFF
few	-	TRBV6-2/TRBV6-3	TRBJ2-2	TGTGCCAGCAGTTACTCGATCTTCTTTGAGCTGTTTTTT	CASSYSIFFELFF
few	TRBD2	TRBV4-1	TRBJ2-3	TGCGCCAGCAGCCCTCAACCGACTAGCGGCGGGATGGATACGCAGTATTTT	CASSPQPTSGGMDTQYF
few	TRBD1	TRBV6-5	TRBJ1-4	TGTGCCAGCAGTTACTCGGGACAGGGTTGGAAACTGTTTTTT	CASSYSGQGWKLFF
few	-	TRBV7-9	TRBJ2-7	TGTGCCAGCAGCTGGACGGTCTACGAGCAGTACTTC	CASSWTVYEQYF